The entry that follows covers one T cell receptor (beta chain) sequence. The antigen is not known. The data derive from a study of OX40 agonist ivuxolimab in advanced cancers. About the study: Averaging 60 years in age, with a range of roughly 20 to 79, the cohort was approximately 87% male. Findings of the study overall: The study did not work out the antigen specificity of the expanded peripheral T cells. Within 6 weeks, CD4+ and CD8+ blood T cells expanded clonally at 0.1 to 3.0 mg/kg.

Trimming at V came to 2 bases and at J to 2 bases, leaving 3 bases not matched to a gene. CDR1 and CDR2 (germline): SGHDN, FVKESK. The CDR3 consists of 14 residues. The repertoire was sequenced with immunoSEQ multiplex PCR; TCRdb's copy has only in-frame clones and lacks some. The table shows 76,000 or so clones, with over 85% occurring only once. The sequence was obtained from an adult with an advanced solid tumor such as melanoma, head and neck, liver or kidney cancer. The material was CD4+ or CD8+ T cells sorted from blood, obtained in a trial of the OX40 agonist ivuxolimab. The chain combines TRBV14 with TRBJ2-7, with 7 bases fitting TRBD1. CDR3 sequence reads: CASSQRGQPYEQYF. CDR3 DNA sequence: TGTGCCAGCAGCCAAAGGGGACAGCCCTACGAGCAGTACTTC.